This T cell receptor (beta chain) was obtained from a study of T-cell reconstitution after alpha-beta-depleted transplantation in children. Trimming removed 6 bases at V and 3 bases at J, with 12 bases between. This CDR3 comprises 13 residues. CDR1 MDHEN and CDR2 SYDVKM come from the germline V gene. Preparation of the TCRbeta library was carried out with unique molecular identifiers. MiXCR, applied by TCRdb to the PCR reads, yields one record per CDR3 protein. The sample holds roughly 610,000 distinct CDR3 sequences, roughly a tenth seen once. This sample comprised PBMCs from the stem cell graft donor, obtained from the stem cell graft. The clonotype originates from a human donor who donated a stem cell graft to a child with acute myeloid leukemia. This chain connects TRBV28 to TRBJ2-7, with unresolved D. The CDR3 DNA reads TGTGCCAGCAGCCTAAACCGGAACTACGAGCAGTACTTC. This translates into CASSLNRNYEQYF.